The 2 T cell receptor beta chains below all came from one sample that was sequenced in a study of blood T cell repertoires in COVID-19. Profiled with immunoSEQ multiplex PCR; TCRdb holds only in-frame clones, not every one. The repertoire has just under 250,000 clones, around 85% of them found once; the top ten carry about 3%. The sequenced material came from peripheral blood. The receptors were sampled from a woman in her 30s who had recovered from COVID-19.

The CDR3 is CARGESTDTQYF. Written as DNA, the CDR3 is TGTGCCCGTGGGGAGTCGACAGATACGCAGTATTTT. The chain has TRBV30 and TRBJ2-3; D is possibly TRBD2 (5 bases). The CDR3 runs 12 residues. In germline, CDR1 is GTSNPN, CDR2 SVGIG (reference sequence). Trimming removed 8 bases at V and 3 bases at J, with 12 bases between.

The V gene is TRBV7-2, the J gene TRBJ1-1; no firm D call. The CDR3 has 13 amino acids. Trimming shortened V by 4 bases and J by 1 base, and 7 bases separated the two germline ends. Per germline, CDR1 SGHTA and CDR2 FQGNSA. In DNA, the CDR3 is TGTGCCAGCAGCTCACAGCCGAACACTGAAGCTTTCTTT. Its translation is CASSSQPNTEAFF.